These 4 T cell receptor beta chains were sequenced from one sample in a study of OX40 agonist ivuxolimab in advanced cancers. Here immunoSEQ multiplex PCR was the method, and the copy in TCRdb shows in-frame clones only, minus some. Counted here are 55,000 to 75,000 clones, about 88% occurring once; the ten biggest clones make up 0.9% to 1.2%. Sample: CD4+ or CD8+ T cells sorted from blood, taken in a trial of the OX40 agonist ivuxolimab. The receptors shown here come from an adult with an advanced solid tumor such as melanoma, head and neck, liver or kidney cancer.

The chain is built from TRBV10-1 and TRBJ2-7; the match to TRBD2 covers 10 bases. The CDR3 totals 17 residues. Trimming at V came to 6 bases and at J to 0 bases, leaving 11 bases not matched to a gene. CDR1 is WNHNN and CDR2 is SYGVQD in the germline V gene (reference sequence). The CDR3 sequence is CASRGTLLAGYSYEQYF. CDR3 sequence (DNA): TGCGCCAGCAGGGGCACCTTACTAGCGGGGTACTCCTACGAGCAGTACTTC.

This clone was recorded once. The rearrangement uses TRBV6-6 and TRBJ1-6, with D hard to call. Germline V gives CDR1 MNHNY, CDR2 SVGAGI (reference sequence). The length of the CDR3 is 12 residues. Trimming left V 7 bases short and J 5 bases short, with 6 bases between. The CDR3 reads CASTSDNSPLHF. The CDR3 DNA follows: TGTGCCAGCACCTCTGATAATTCACCCCTCCACTTT.

The chain links TRBV27 to TRBJ2-2, with TRBD2 matching over 14 bases. The V gene end was trimmed by 5 bases and the J gene end by 3 bases; junction bases not matched to a gene: 5. This CDR3 contains 17 residues. The germline gives CDR1 MNHEY, CDR2 SMNVEV (reference sequence). The DNA of the CDR3 is TGTGCCAGCAGTCCGCGGACTAGCGGGAGGCACACCGGGGAGCTGTTTTTT. This gives the protein CASSPRTSGRHTGELFF.

This rearrangement joins TRBV6-5 to TRBJ1-1; no clear D gene. Germline V gene lookup returns CDR1 MNHEY and CDR2 SVGAGI. Trimming stripped 5 bases from V and 2 bases from J, with 12 bases between. This CDR3 has 14 residues. CDR3 protein: CASSPPRANTEAFF. CDR3 sequence (DNA): TGTGCCAGCAGTCCTCCTCGGGCCAACACTGAAGCTTTCTTT.